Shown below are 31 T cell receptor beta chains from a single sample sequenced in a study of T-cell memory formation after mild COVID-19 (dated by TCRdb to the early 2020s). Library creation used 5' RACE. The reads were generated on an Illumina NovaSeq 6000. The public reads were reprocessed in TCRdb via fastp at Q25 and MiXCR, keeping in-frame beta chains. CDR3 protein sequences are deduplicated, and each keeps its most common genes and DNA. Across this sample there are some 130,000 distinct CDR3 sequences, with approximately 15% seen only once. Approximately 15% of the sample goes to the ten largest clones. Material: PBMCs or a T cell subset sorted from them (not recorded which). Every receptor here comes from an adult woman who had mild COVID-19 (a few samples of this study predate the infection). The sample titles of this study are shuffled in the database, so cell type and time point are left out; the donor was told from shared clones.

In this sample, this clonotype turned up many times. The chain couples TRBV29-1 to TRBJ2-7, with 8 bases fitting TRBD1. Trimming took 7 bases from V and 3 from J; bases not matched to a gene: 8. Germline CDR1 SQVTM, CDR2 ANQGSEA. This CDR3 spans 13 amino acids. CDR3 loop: CSATGGSRYEQYF. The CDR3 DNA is TGCAGCGCTACAGGGGGATCTCGCTACGAGCAGTACTTC.

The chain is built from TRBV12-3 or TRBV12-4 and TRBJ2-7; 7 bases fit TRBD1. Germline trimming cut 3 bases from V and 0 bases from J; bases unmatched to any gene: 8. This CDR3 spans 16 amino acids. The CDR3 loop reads CASSFNRDSYSYEQYF. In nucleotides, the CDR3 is TGTGCCAGCAGTTTCAACCGGGACAGCTACTCCTACGAGCAGTACTTC.

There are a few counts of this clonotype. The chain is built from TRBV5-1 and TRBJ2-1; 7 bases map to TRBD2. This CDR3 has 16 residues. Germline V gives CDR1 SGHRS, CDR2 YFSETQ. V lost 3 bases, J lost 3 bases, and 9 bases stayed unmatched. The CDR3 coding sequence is TGCGCCAGCAGCTCCCCGGAGCGGGGTTACTACAATGAGCAGTTCTTC. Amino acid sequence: CASSSPERGYYNEQFF.

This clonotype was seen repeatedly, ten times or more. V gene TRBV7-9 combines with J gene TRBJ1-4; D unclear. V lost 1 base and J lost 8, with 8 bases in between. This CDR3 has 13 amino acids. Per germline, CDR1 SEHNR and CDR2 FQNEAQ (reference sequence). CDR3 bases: TGTGCCAGCAGCTTAGAAGGCGGCGAAAAACTGTTTTTT. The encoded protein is CASSLEGGEKLFF.

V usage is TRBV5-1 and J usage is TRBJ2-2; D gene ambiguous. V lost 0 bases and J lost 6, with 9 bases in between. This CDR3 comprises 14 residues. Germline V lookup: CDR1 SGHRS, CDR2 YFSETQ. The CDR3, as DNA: TGCGCCAGCAGCTTGGCCGGACGAGCCGGGGAGCTGTTTTTT. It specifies CASSLAGRAGELFF.

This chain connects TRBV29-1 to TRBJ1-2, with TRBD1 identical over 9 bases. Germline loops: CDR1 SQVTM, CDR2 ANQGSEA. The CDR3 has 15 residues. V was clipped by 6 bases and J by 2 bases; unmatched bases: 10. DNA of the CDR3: TGCAGCGTGGGGCGTCCCGGGACAGGGAACTATGGCTACACCTTC. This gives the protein CSVGRPGTGNYGYTF. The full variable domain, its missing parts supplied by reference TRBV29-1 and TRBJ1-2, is SAVISQKPSRDICQRGTSLTIQCQVDSQVTMMFWYRQQPGQSLTLIATANQGSEATYESGFVIDKFPISRPNLTFSTLTVSNMSPEDSSIYLCSVGRPGTGNYGYTFGSGTRLTVV.

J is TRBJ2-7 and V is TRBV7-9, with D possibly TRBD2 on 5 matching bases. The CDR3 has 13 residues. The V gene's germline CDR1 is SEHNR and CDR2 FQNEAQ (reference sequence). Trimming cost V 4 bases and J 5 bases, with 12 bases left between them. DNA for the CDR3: TGTGCCAGCAGCTCGAGGGCATCCCACGAGCAGTACTTC. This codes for CASSSRASHEQYF.

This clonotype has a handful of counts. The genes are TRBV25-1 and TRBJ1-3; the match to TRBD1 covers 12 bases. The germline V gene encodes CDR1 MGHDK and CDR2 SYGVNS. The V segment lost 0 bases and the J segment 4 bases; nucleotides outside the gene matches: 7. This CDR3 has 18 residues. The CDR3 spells CASSEYKGTGGAGNTIYF. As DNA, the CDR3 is TGTGCCAGCAGTGAATATAAAGGGACAGGGGGCGCGGGAAACACCATATATTTT.

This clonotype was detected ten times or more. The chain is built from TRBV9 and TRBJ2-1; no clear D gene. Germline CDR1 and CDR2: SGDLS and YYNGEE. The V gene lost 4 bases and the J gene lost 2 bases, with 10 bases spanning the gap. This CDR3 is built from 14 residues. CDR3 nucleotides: TGTGCCAGCAGCCCCAACCCCACCTACAATGAGCAGTTCTTC. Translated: CASSPNPTYNEQFF.

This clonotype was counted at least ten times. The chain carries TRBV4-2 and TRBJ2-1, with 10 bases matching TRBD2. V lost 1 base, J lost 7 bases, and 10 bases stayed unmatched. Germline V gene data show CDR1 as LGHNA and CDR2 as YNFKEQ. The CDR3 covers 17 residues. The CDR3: CASSQAWLAGEGNEQFF. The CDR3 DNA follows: TGTGCCAGCAGCCAAGCTTGGCTAGCGGGAGAGGGAAATGAGCAGTTCTTC.

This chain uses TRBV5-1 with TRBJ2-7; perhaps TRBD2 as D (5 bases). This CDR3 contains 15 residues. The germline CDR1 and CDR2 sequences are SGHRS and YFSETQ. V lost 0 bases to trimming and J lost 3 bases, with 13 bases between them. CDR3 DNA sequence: TGCGCCAGCAGCTTGGATGGCCGGGATGGCTACGAGCAGTACTTC. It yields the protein CASSLDGRDGYEQYF.

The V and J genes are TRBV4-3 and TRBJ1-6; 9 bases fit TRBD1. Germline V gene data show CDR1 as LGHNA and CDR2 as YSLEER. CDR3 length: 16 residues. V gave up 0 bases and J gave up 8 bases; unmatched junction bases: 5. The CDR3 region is CASSQDQGQGYSPLHF. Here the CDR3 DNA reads TGCGCCAGCAGCCAAGATCAAGGACAGGGGTATTCACCCCTCCACTTT.

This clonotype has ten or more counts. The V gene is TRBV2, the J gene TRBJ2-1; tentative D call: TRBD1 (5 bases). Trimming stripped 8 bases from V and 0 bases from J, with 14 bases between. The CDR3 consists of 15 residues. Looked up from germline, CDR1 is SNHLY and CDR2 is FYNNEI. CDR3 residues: CASGRQSRSYNEQFF. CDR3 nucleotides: TGTGCCAGCGGACGACAGTCTCGCTCCTACAATGAGCAGTTCTTC.

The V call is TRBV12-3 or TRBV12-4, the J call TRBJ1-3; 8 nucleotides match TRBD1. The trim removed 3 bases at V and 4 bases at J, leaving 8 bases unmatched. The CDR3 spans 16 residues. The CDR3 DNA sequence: TGTGCCAGCAGTTTGAGAGGACAGGGCCCCGGAAACACCATATATTTT. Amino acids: CASSLRGQGPGNTIYF.

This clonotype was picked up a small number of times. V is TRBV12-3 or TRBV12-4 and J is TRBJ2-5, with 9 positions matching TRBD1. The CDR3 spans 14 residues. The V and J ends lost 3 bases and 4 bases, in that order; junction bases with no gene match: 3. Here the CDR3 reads CASSFSTGGETQYF. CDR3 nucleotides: TGTGCCAGCAGTTTCTCGACAGGGGGAGAGACCCAGTACTTC.

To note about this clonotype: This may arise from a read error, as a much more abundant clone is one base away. CDR3: CASSSQLSTDTQYF. DNA of the CDR3: TGTGCCAGCAGCTCTCAGTTATCTACAGATACGCAGTATTTT. The J gene is TRBJ2-3, the V gene TRBV7-8; unclear D gene. CDR1 is SGHVS and CDR2 is FQNEAQ in the germline V gene. The CDR3 is made up of 14 amino acids. Trimming removed 4 bases at V and 3 bases at J, with 11 bases between.

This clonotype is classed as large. The CDR3 protein is CAISESKSPGPSDVLTF. CDR3 nucleotide sequence: TGTGCCATCAGTGAGTCGAAGTCGCCAGGCCCCTCGGACGTCCTGACTTTC. The chain couples TRBV10-3 to TRBJ2-6; D unclear. The CDR3 is made up of 17 amino acids. Germline assignment: CDR1 ENHRY and CDR2 SYGVKD. The V end was cut by 0 bases, the J end by 11 bases, with 20 bases between.

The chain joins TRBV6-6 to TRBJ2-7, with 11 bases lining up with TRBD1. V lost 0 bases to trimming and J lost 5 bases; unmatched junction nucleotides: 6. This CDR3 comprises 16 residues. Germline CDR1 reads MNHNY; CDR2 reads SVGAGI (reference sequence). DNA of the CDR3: TGTGCCAGCAGTTACTCCCCGGGACAGGGGGTCCACGAGCAGTACTTC. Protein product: CASSYSPGQGVHEQYF.

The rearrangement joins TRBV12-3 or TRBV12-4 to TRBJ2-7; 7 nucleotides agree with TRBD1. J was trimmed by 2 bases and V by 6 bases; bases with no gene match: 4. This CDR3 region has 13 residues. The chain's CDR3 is CASRGTDAYEQYF. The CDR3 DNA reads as TGTGCCAGCAGGGGGACAGACGCCTACGAGCAGTACTTC.

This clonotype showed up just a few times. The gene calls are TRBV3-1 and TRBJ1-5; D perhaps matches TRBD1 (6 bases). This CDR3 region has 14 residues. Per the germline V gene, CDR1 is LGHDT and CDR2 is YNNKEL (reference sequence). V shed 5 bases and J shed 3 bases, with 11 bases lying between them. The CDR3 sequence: CASSSPGHNQPQHF. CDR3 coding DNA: TGTGCCAGCAGCTCACCGGGACACAATCAGCCCCAGCATTTT.

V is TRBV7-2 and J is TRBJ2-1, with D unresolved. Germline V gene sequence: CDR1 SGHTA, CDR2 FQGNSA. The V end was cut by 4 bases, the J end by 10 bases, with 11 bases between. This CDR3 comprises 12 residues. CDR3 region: CASSSDLGEQFF. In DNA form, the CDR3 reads TGTGCCAGCAGCTCGGACCTAGGGGAGCAGTTCTTC.

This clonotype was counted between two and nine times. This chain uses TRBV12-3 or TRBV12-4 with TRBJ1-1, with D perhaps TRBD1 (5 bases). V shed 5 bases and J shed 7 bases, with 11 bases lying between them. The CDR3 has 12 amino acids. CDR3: CASSQGRGEAFF. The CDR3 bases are TGTGCCAGCAGTCAGGGACGGGGTGAAGCTTTCTTT.

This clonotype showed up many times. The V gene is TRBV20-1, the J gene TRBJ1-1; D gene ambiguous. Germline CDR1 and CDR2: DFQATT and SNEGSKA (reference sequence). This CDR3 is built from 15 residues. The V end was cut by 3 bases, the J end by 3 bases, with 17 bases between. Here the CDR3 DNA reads TGCAGTGCTAGGTCCGATCGAAGGGAGGACACTGAAGCTTTCTTT. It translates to CSARSDRREDTEAFF.

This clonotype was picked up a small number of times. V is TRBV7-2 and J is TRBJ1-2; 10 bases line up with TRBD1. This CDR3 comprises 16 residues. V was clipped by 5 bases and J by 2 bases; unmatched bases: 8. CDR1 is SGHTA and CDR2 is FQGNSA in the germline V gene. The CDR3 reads CASSPRTGGRNYGYTF. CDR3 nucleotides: TGTGCCAGCAGCCCGAGGACAGGGGGACGAAACTATGGCTACACCTTC.

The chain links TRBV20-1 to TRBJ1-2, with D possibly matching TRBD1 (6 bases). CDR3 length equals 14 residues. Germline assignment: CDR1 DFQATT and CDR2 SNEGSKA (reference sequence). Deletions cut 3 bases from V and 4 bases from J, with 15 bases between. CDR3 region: CSASSPGRGYGYTF. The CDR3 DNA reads TGCAGTGCTAGTAGCCCCGGCAGGGGCTATGGCTACACCTTC.

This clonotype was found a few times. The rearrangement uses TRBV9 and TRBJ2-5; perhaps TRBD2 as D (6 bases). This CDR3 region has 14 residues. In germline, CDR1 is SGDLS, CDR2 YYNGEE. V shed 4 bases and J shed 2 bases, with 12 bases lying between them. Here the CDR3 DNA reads TGTGCCAGCAGCTCCCGGGACTTTCAAGAGACCCAGTACTTC. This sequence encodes CASSSRDFQETQYF.

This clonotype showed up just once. The CDR3, as DNA: TGTGCCATCAGTGACGTGGGCAAGGGGATGAACACTGAAGCTTTCTTT. Translation gives CAISDVGKGMNTEAFF. This chain joins TRBV10-3 and TRBJ1-1, with D possibly matching TRBD1 (5 bases). Trimming took off 3 bases at V and 0 bases at J, with 14 bases between the two ends. Germline V CDR1 and CDR2: ENHRY, SYGVKD. CDR3 length equals 16 residues.

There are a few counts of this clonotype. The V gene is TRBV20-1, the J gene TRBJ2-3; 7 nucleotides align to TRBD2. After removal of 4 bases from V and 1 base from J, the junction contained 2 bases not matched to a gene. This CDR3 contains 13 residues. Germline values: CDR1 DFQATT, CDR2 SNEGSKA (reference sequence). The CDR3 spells CSAKRDGTDTQYF. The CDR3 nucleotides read TGCAGTGCTAAGCGGGATGGCACAGATACGCAGTATTTT.

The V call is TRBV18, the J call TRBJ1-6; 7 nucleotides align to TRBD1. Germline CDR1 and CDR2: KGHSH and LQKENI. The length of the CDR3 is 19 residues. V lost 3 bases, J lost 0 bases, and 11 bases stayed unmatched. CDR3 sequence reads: CASSPNGQGQSSYNSPLHF. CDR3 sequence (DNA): TGTGCCAGCTCACCCAATGGGCAGGGACAGTCCTCCTATAATTCACCCCTCCACTTT.

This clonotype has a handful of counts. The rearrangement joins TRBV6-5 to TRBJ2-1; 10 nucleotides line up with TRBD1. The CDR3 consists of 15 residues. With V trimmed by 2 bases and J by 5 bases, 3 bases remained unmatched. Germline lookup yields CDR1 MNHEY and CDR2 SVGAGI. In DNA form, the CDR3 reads TGTGCCAGCAGTTACAGGGGACAGGGGAACAATGAGCAGTTCTTC. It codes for CASSYRGQGNNEQFF.

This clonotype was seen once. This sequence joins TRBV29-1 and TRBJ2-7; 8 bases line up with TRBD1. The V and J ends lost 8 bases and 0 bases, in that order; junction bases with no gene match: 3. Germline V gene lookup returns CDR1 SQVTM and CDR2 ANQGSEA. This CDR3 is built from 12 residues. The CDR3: CSSGTGSYEQYF. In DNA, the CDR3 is TGCAGCTCGGGGACAGGCTCCTACGAGCAGTACTTC.